Listed below are T cell receptor beta chains from one sample, sequenced in a study of T-cell memory formation after mild COVID-19. TCRdb passed the 5' RACE reads through MiXCR, listing each CDR3 protein once. The repertoire holds fewer than 500,000 distinct CDR3 sequences, with 20% to 25% as singletons. The sample taken for sequencing was PBMCs or a T cell subset sorted from them (not recorded which). The receptors were gathered from an adult woman who had mild COVID-19 (a few samples of this study predate the infection). Cell type and time point are not known. The CDR3 runs from the conserved cysteine through the conserved F or W. Size is omitted from some rows. Given values are once, few, many or a class for expanded clones.

size,V,CDR3
many,TRBV7-9,CASSLSFEQFF
-,TRBV29-1,CSVYHPKNRGSEQYF
few,TRBV20-1,CSATGLAGNGETQYF
-,TRBV4-3,CASSQVTSGMYEQYF
-,TRBV21-1,CASSKVTDTPPGELFF
few,TRBV6-2/TRBV6-3,CASSYSIWVGLTEAFF
few,TRBV20-1,CSARGETGTDTQYF
few,TRBV24-1,CATSDLTGYEQYF
-,TRBV19,CATGPAAYNEQFF
-,TRBV7-2,CASSFVGALYNEQFF
-,TRBV9,CASSGSAGTGLNEQYF
few,TRBV20-1,CSAPHPGRATGELFF
-,TRBV29-1,CSVGVTNRVAWGETQYF
-,TRBV14,CASSQDGTGVYGYTF
few,TRBV29-1,CSVILELGYEQYF
many,TRBV3-1,CASSQVQGNTEAFF
-,TRBV4-1,CASSRRILATDTQYF
-,TRBV12-3/TRBV12-4,CASSLSGARIYSPLHF
few,TRBV4-1,CASSQDIRDRGNTEAFF
many,TRBV12-3/TRBV12-4,CASSSGFHEQYF
-,TRBV2,CASTPRDNEQFF
-,TRBV24-1,CATRGGGVTEAFF
-,TRBV6-5,CASSYSSGQHYGYTF
few,TRBV30,CAWRLTFEAFF
few,TRBV7-2,CASSLGRPQYF
-,TRBV9,CASSVGLARTYEQYF
few,TRBV27,CASSLRTLGTQYF
-,TRBV12-3/TRBV12-4,CASTPLGATFADTQYF
few,TRBV28,CASRGQGLSPEQFF
-,TRBV5-5,CASSFSTVEAFF
-,TRBV5-1,CASSLGPSASSPLHF